This T cell receptor beta chain was identified in a study of T-cell memory formation after mild COVID-19. Study-level background: Largely, TCR clusters stayed within a single donor.

Study-level results: Shrinking CD4+ clones resided mostly in CM and EM, and CD8+ ones in EMRA. In pre-infection memory, a portion of responding clones appeared, which suggested that cross-reactive memory joined.

Notes on this clonotype: Its antigen is currently unknown.

Germline loops: CDR1 DFQATT, CDR2 SNEGSKA (reference sequence). The CDR3 has 14 amino acids. Trimming cost V 7 bases and J 7 bases, with 20 bases left between them. Each CDR3 protein is one row after TCRdb ran MiXCR on the 5' RACE reads. The sample lists roughly 130,000 distinct CDR3 sequences; about 18% were seen once. V is TRBV20-1 and J is TRBJ2-1, with D possibly being TRBD1 (5 bases). The sample comprised PBMCs or a T cell subset sorted from them (not recorded which). The sequence came from a young man who had mild COVID-19 (a few samples of this study predate the infection). Cell type and time point are not known. CDR3 amino acids: CSVELRPGRNEQFF. CDR3 bases: TGCAGTGTAGAACTCCGACCAGGGCGGAATGAGCAGTTCTTC.